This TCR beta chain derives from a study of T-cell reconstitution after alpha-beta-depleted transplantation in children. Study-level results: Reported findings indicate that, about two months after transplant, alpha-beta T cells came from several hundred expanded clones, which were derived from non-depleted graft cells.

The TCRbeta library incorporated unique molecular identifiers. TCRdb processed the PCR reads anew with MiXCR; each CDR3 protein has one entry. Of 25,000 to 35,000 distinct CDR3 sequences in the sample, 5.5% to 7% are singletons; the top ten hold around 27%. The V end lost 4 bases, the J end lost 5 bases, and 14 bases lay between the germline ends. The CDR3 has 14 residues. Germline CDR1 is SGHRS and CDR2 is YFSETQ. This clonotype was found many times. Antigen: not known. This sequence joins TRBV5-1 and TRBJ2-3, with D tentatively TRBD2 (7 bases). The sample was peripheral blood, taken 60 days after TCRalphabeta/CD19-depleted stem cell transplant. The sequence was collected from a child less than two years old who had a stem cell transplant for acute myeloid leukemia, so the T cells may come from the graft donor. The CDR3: CASSTWGGQDTQYF. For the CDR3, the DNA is TGCGCCAGCAGCACTTGGGGGGGCCAAGATACGCAGTATTTT. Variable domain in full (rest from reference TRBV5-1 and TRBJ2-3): KAGVTQTPRYLIKTRGQQVTLSCSPISGHRSVSWYQQTPGQGLQFLFEYFSETQRNKGNFPGRFSGRQFSNSRSEMNVSTLELGDSALYLCASSTWGGQDTQYFGPGTRLTVL.